These T cell receptor beta chains were read from a single sample in a study of T-cell reconstitution after alpha-beta-depleted transplantation in children. Via MiXCR, TCRdb re-called the PCR reads, giving one row per CDR3 protein. The table has roughly 570,000 distinct CDR3 sequences, 27% seen once; the top ten hold approximately 33%. The sample was PBMCs, taken before TCRalphabeta/CD19-depleted stem cell transplant. These receptors originate from a boy under two years old with Wiskott-Aldrich syndrome, due to receive a stem cell transplant. Both conserved end residues are part of each CDR3. D genes are given only for firm matches. Rows may omit the clone size; those that give it use once, few, many or a size class.

few	TRBD2	TRBJ2-1	TRBV20-1	TGCAGTGCTAGGGACGTTAGCGGGAGAAATAATGAGCAGTTCTTC	CSARDVSGRNNEQFF
few	TRBD1	TRBJ2-7	TRBV10-2	TGCGCCAGCAGTGATGACAGGGGGCGCTCCTACGAGCAGTACTTC	CASSDDRGRSYEQYF
once	TRBD2	TRBJ2-7	TRBV12-3/TRBV12-4	TGTGCCAGCAGTTTTCTCCGGAGTGGGGGGGGTGCCGAGCAGTACTTC	CASSFLRSGGGAEQYF
.	TRBD1	TRBJ2-7	TRBV5-1	TGCGCCATGGAACGGACAGGGCTCAACGAGCAGTACTTC	CAMERTGLNEQYF
few	TRBD2	TRBJ2-7	TRBV6-5	TGTGCCAGCAGTTCCGGACTAGTACTCTCCTACGAGCAGTACTTC	CASSSGLVLSYEQYF
.	TRBD1	TRBJ2-1	TRBV5-6	TGTGCCAGCAGCCGAAAAACCGGGACAGGGTACAATGAGCAGTTCTTC	CASSRKTGTGYNEQFF
few	.	TRBJ2-1	TRBV7-2	TGTGCCAGCAGCCACTCCGACTGGGAGCTCTACAATGAGCAGTTCTTC	CASSHSDWELYNEQFF
.	.	TRBJ1-5	TRBV6-5	TGTGCCAGCAGTTACTCGGGGATAGGCAATCAGCCCCAGCATTTT	CASSYSGIGNQPQHF
.	.	TRBJ2-3	TRBV2	TGTGCCAGCAGTGGGGACACAACAGATACGCAGTATTTT	CASSGDTTDTQYF
few	TRBD2	TRBJ2-1	TRBV12-3/TRBV12-4	TGTGCCAGCAGGCTGACTAGCGGGGCCTACAATGAGCAGTTCTTC	CASRLTSGAYNEQFF
few	TRBD1	TRBJ2-5	TRBV6-5	TGTGCCACACAGGGGGCACGGGAAAGAGAGACCCAGTACTTC	CATQGARERETQYF
.	.	TRBJ1-3	TRBV7-6	TGTGCCAGCAGCCCCGGGACCCCGAGGGGAAACACCATATATTTT	CASSPGTPRGNTIYF
.	TRBD2	TRBJ2-5	TRBV5-1	TGCGCCAGCAGCACAGGACTAGCGGGACGGGAAGAGACCCAGTACTTC	CASSTGLAGREETQYF
.	TRBD2	TRBJ2-3	TRBV24-1	TGTGCCACCAGTGAGCCGGGACTACCGTACCCAGATACGCAGTATTTT	CATSEPGLPYPDTQYF
.	.	TRBJ2-2	TRBV12-3/TRBV12-4	TGTGCCAGCAGTACGGCGGGGTCCGGGGAGCTGTTTTTT	CASSTAGSGELFF
few	.	TRBJ2-5	TRBV9	TGTGCCAGCAGCGTATCAGCGGGTCACGGGGAGACCCAGTACTTC	CASSVSAGHGETQYF
few	.	TRBJ2-5	TRBV9	TGTGCCAGCAGCGTAGCTACGGCGGTGCGGGAGACCCAGTACTTC	CASSVATAVRETQYF
.	.	TRBJ1-6	TRBV5-1	TGCGCCAGCAGCACAGGGCCTACAGCACCCCTCCACTTT	CASSTGPTAPLHF
.	TRBD2	TRBJ2-3	TRBV14	TGTGCCAGCAGCCTTAGCGGGAGCGGCGATACGCAGTATTTT	CASSLSGSGDTQYF
.	.	TRBJ1-2	TRBV5-1	TGCGCCAGCAGCCAGGACAGTTCCCTAGGCTACACCTTC	CASSQDSSLGYTF
few	.	TRBJ1-6	TRBV5-6	TGTGCCAGCAGCTTGGCCGGCAGGCCCAATTCACCCCTCCACTTT	CASSLAGRPNSPLHF
few	.	TRBJ1-2	TRBV7-2	TGTGCCAGCAGCTTAGCCTGGGGGGGTGGCTACACCTTC	CASSLAWGGGYTF
.	.	TRBJ2-2	TRBV14	TGTGCCAGCAGCCACTTCGGTGGGCCCGGGGAGCTGTTTTTT	CASSHFGGPGELFF
.	.	TRBJ2-1	TRBV9	TGTGCCAGCAGCGTAGCCACTTCCTTCGACGAGCTGTTCTTC	CASSVATSFDELFF
few	TRBD2	TRBJ2-2	TRBV5-1	TGCGCCAGCAGCTCTCTAGCGGGAGGCCCCACCGGGGAGCTGTTTTTT	CASSSLAGGPTGELFF
.	.	TRBJ1-6	TRBV27	TGTGCCAGCAGTTCCACTTGGACCCCCAAGTTT	CASSSTWTPKF
few	.	TRBJ2-6	TRBV12-3/TRBV12-4	TGTGCCAGCAGTTACGGGAATTCTGGGGCCAACGTCCTGACTTTC	CASSYGNSGANVLTF
few	TRBD2	TRBJ2-1	TRBV10-2	TGCGCCAGCAGTGACACTAGCGGGAGGAGCTCCTACAATGAGCAGTTCTTC	CASSDTSGRSSYNEQFF
.	TRBD1	TRBJ2-7	TRBV5-4	TGTGCCAGCAGCTCGACAGGGGGCCCAACCTACGAGCAGTACTTC	CASSSTGGPTYEQYF
few	.	TRBJ1-3	TRBV12-3/TRBV12-4	TGTGCCAGCAGTTGGACCACGGGGAGCACCATATATTTT	CASSWTTGSTIYF
.	TRBD2	TRBJ2-2	TRBV6-1	TGTGCCAGCAAGATCCTAGCGGGGACCGGGGAGCTGTTTTTT	CASKILAGTGELFF
.	TRBD2	TRBJ2-1	TRBV5-1	TGCGCCAGCAGCTTCAGCGGGGTTAGCTACAATGAGCAGTTCTTC	CASSFSGVSYNEQFF
.	.	TRBJ1-4	TRBV18	TGTGCCAGCTCACTTCGAGTACAGGGCTTTAATGAAAAACTGTTTTTT	CASSLRVQGFNEKLFF
.	.	TRBJ1-2	TRBV20-1	TGCAGTGCTAGAGATCCAGCGGACCCGTCGCCTGACTATGGCTACACCTTC	CSARDPADPSPDYGYTF
many	.	TRBJ2-7	TRBV7-8	TGTGCCAGCAGCTTAGTAGGTATAGTCTACGAGCAGTACTTC	CASSLVGIVYEQYF
few	TRBD2	TRBJ2-1	TRBV7-6	TGTGCCAGCAGCTCGCGGACTAGCGGGAGGCTGGGGTGGAATGAGCAGTTCTTC	CASSSRTSGRLGWNEQFF
.	TRBD1	TRBJ1-4	TRBV4-1	TGCGCCAGCAGCCAGGTAACAGGGGCAACTAATGAAAAACTGTTTTTT	CASSQVTGATNEKLFF
.	TRBD2	TRBJ2-3	TRBV5-1	TGCGCCAGCAGCTTGGAGGGACTAGCGGAAAGTTCTAGCACAGATACGCAGTATTTT	CASSLEGLAESSSTDTQYF
once	.	TRBJ2-1	TRBV20-1	TGCAGTGCTAGATATTCCCCTAGCCAATCCTACAATGAGCAGTTCTTC	CSARYSPSQSYNEQFF
few	TRBD2	TRBJ2-1	TRBV6-5	TGTGCCAGCAGTTACCTCGCGGGAGGGCGTAATGAGCAGTTCTTC	CASSYLAGGRNEQFF
.	.	TRBJ1-1	TRBV29-1	TGCAGCGTTGCGGGACATTTGAACACTGAAGCTTTCTTT	CSVAGHLNTEAFF
few	.	TRBJ2-3	TRBV5-1	TGCGCCAGCAGAATTCAGGGGCAGAGCGCAGATACGCAGTATTTT	CASRIQGQSADTQYF
few	.	TRBJ1-5	TRBV12-3/TRBV12-4	TGTGCCAGCAGTTTAGGATTTGGGCAGCCCCAGCATTTT	CASSLGFGQPQHF
.	TRBD2	TRBJ2-3	TRBV12-3/TRBV12-4	TGTGCCAGCACTCGATCCCCATTGACTAGCTCCTTGGGGACAGATACGCAGTATTTT	CASTRSPLTSSLGTDTQYF
few	.	TRBJ2-5	TRBV10-3	TGTGCCATCAGTGCCTCCGGGACTCGAGAGACCCAGTACTTC	CAISASGTRETQYF
.	TRBD2	TRBJ2-2	TRBV20-1	TGCAGTGCTAGAGATACGGGACTAGGGGTTAAGGGGGAGCTGTTTTTT	CSARDTGLGVKGELFF
many	TRBD2	TRBJ2-1	TRBV20-1	TGCAGTGCCACTAGGGACTATTCCTCCTACAATGAGCAGTTCTTC	CSATRDYSSYNEQFF
once	.	TRBJ2-1	TRBV5-4	TGTGCCAGCAGCTCCGGTTTAAGATGGGGTTACAATGAGCAGTTCTTC	CASSSGLRWGYNEQFF
few	TRBD2	TRBJ2-1	TRBV9	TGTGCCAGCAGCGTTAGCGGGACGGGGAATGAGCAGTTCTTC	CASSVSGTGNEQFF
.	TRBD1	TRBJ1-4	TRBV7-9	TGTGCCAGCAGCTTCCGGGACAGAGATGAAAAACTGTTTTTT	CASSFRDRDEKLFF
few	.	TRBJ2-1	TRBV5-1	TGCGCCAGCAGCTTGAGTTCGGCGGGCAATGAGCAGTTCTTC	CASSLSSAGNEQFF
.	TRBD2	TRBJ2-1	TRBV14	TGTGCCAGCAGCCAAGGGCTAGCGGGAGCGGGAGAGCAGTTCTTC	CASSQGLAGAGEQFF
few	.	TRBJ2-1	TRBV18	TGTGCCAGCTCACCCGGGACTCCCAATGAGCAGTTCTTC	CASSPGTPNEQFF
.	.	TRBJ2-2	TRBV5-1	TGCGCCAGCAGAGCTAGTGAGACTCGCGGGGAGCTGTTTTTT	CASRASETRGELFF
.	.	TRBJ1-2	TRBV12-3/TRBV12-4	TGTGCCAGCAGCTCCCCGTGGCGGCGTGGCTACACCTTC	CASSSPWRRGYTF
.	.	TRBJ2-1	TRBV27	TGTGCCAGCAGTTTTCGGCCCGGTAATGAGCAGTTCTTC	CASSFRPGNEQFF
.	TRBD1	TRBJ2-7	TRBV10-3	TGTGCCATCAGTGACTATGACAGGGCCTACGAGCAGTACTTC	CAISDYDRAYEQYF
.	TRBD1	TRBJ2-1	TRBV12-3/TRBV12-4	TGTGCCAGCAGTTTTCGGACAGGGGCGCAGTTCTTC	CASSFRTGAQFF
few	TRBD2	TRBJ2-3	TRBV20-1	TGCAGTGCTAGAGGTGGGGGAGGGCTGGTTAGTACAGATACGCAGTATTTT	CSARGGGGLVSTDTQYF
few	.	TRBJ2-3	TRBV7-9	TGTGCCAGCAGCTATGGGACCACAGATACGCAGTATTTT	CASSYGTTDTQYF